This T cell receptor (beta chain) was retrieved from a study of blood T cells in healthy people across ages. On this clonotype itself: What it binds is not known.

Next came a second PCR, run for roughly 7 to 12 cycles, which used a sample-barcoded 5' primer along with a J-beta primer mix. MiXCR was run by TCRdb on the 5' RACE reads, yielding one entry per CDR3 protein. The profile shows some 1,500,000 distinct CDR3 sequences, roughly 43% of them singletons. Drawn from each donor were 8.5 to 10 milliliters of peripheral blood. Germline V gene sequence: CDR1 MNHEY, CDR2 SVGAGI. The CDR3 runs 15 residues. V dropped 7 bases and J dropped 0 bases, with 12 bases sitting between them. Study results and limitations: With age, beta diversity per million T cells declined roughly linearly, significantly by about 40. A conclusive naive versus antigen-experienced comparison was prevented by the unsorted PBMCs. Total diversity from one million sequenced T cells was likely underestimated.

Sample: blood. This chain joins TRBV6-5 and TRBJ2-2, with D hard to call. The receptor was isolated from a woman between 18 and 29 years old in good health. CDR3 region: CASTKWASNTGELFF. The DNA of the CDR3 is TGTGCCAGCACCAAATGGGCCTCGAACACCGGGGAGCTGTTTTTT.